This TCR beta chain stems from a study of T cells in Graves' hyperthyroidism and ophthalmopathy. The study's findings and limits: For ophthalmopathy, model prediction preceded onset by a median 6.5 months. A 13 V-J signature model discriminated ophthalmopathy versus stable hyperthyroidism.

This clonotype has a single count. Its antigen is still unknown. This CDR3 is built from 18 residues. CDR1 SGHRS and CDR2 YFSETQ come from the germline V gene. V lost 4 bases and J lost 4, with 23 bases in between. Amplification of TCR beta CDR3 regions used RNA as the template. The TCR CDR3 first-round RT-PCR relied on the HTBI primer set. MiXCR, run by TCRdb on the multiplex PCR reads, gives a single entry per CDR3 protein. In the table there are roughly 500,000 distinct CDR3 sequences, 46% of which are singletons. The chain couples TRBV5-1 to TRBJ1-4; no clear D. The receptor was isolated from an adult woman with Graves' disease, either hyperthyroidism or ophthalmopathy (not recorded which). Material for sequencing was peripheral blood or thyroid tissue (not recorded which). The CDR3 region is CASSPYNAPGQINEKLFF. DNA for the CDR3: TGCGCCAGCAGCCCCTACAACGCTCCTGGGCAGATTAATGAAAAACTGTTTTTT.